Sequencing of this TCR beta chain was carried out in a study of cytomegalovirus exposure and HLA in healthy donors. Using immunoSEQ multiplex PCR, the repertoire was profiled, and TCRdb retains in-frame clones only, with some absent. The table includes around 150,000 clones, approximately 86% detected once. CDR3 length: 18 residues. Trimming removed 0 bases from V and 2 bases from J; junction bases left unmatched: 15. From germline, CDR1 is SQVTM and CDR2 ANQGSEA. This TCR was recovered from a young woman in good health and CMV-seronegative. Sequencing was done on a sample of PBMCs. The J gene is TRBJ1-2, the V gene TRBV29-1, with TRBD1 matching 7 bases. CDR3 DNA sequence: TGCAGCGTTGAAGATACCGCCCAGGGGGATAACCCCAACTATGGCTACACCTTC. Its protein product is CSVEDTAQGDNPNYGYTF.